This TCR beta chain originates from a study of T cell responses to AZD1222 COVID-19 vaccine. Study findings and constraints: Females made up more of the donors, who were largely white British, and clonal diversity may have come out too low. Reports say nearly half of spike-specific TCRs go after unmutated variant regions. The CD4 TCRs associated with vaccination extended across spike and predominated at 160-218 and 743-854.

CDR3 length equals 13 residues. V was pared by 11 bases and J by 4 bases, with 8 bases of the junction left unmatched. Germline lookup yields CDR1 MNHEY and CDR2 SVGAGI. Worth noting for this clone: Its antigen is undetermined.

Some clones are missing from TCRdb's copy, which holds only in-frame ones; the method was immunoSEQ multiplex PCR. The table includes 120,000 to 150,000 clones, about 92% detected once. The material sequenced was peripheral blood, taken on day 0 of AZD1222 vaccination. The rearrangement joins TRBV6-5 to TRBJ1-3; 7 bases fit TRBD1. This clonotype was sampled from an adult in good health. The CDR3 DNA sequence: TGTGCCGCCAAAGGGACAGAAGGAAACACCATATATTTT. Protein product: CAAKGTEGNTIYF.